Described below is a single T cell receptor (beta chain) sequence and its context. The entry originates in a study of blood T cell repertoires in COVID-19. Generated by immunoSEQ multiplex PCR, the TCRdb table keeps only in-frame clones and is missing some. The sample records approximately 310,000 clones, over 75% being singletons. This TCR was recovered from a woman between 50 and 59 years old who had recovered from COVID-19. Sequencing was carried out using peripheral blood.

CDR3 DNA: TGTGCCAGCTCGACAGGGCTGAACACTGAAGCTTTCTTT. It translates to CASSTGLNTEAFF. V and J are TRBV3-1 (or the pseudogene TRBV3-2) and TRBJ1-1; 7 nucleotides match TRBD1. V trimming: 8 bases; J trimming: 0 bases; junction bases outside the gene matches: 3. Germline CDR1 reads LGHDT; CDR2 reads YNNKEL (reference sequence). This CDR3 spans 13 amino acids.